The rows below give T cell receptor beta chains drawn from one sample of a study of shared clonotypes between healthy human individuals. Here immunoSEQ multiplex PCR was the method, and the copy in TCRdb shows in-frame clones only, minus some. The data contain 1,500,000 or so clones, 98% of them singletons. Sequencing was done on a sample of naive CD4+ T cells sorted from blood. These receptors originate from a man aged 25-45 years in good health. Both conserved end residues are part of each CDR3. D genes are given only for firm matches. Expanded clones are given a class, and other clones once, few, many or no size at all.

V: TRBV5-5
D: TRBD1
length: 15
size: -
J: TRBJ1-3
DNA: TGTGCCAGCAGCTTGGAGACAGGGTCTGGAAACACCATATATTTT
CDR3: CASSLETGSGNTIYF

V: TRBV11-3
D: -
length: 13
size: -
J: TRBJ1-1
DNA: TGTGCCAGCAGCCAAATATCGGGGGAGAAAGCTTTCTTT
CDR3: CASSQISGEKAFF

V: TRBV11-2
D: -
length: 17
size: -
J: TRBJ2-3
DNA: TGTGCCAGCAGCCTCTTAGCCTCAACACGGTTTGCGGATACGCAGTATTTT
CDR3: CASSLLASTRFADTQYF

V: TRBV5-6
D: TRBD1
length: 14
size: -
J: TRBJ2-7
DNA: TGTGCCAGCAGTTACCGGGACAGGGAGTACGAGCAGTACTTC
CDR3: CASSYRDREYEQYF

V: TRBV29-1
D: -
length: 12
size: few
J: TRBJ2-3
DNA: TGCAGCGTTGATGATGGGGCAGATACGCAGTATTTT
CDR3: CSVDDGADTQYF

V: TRBV9
D: TRBD2
length: 16
size: -
J: TRBJ2-7
DNA: TGTGCCAGCAGCGTAGGGCTAGCGGGAGAACTTTACGAGCAGTACTTC
CDR3: CASSVGLAGELYEQYF

V: TRBV30
D: -
length: 13
size: once
J: TRBJ2-3
DNA: TGTGCCTGGAGTGTAGTTCCCAGTGATACGCAGTATTTT
CDR3: CAWSVVPSDTQYF

V: TRBV7-8
D: TRBD2
length: 20
size: -
J: TRBJ2-2
DNA: TGTGCCAGCAGCTTAGGGGTACAGGCGGGAGGGTCTACGAACACCGGGGAGCTGTTTTTT
CDR3: CASSLGVQAGGSTNTGELFF

V: TRBV7-9
D: TRBD1
length: 15
size: -
J: TRBJ1-2
DNA: TGTGCCAGCAGCCTAGACAGGGGGCACGACTATGGCTACACCTTC
CDR3: CASSLDRGHDYGYTF

V: TRBV9
D: TRBD2
length: 12
size: -
J: TRBJ2-7
DNA: TGTGCCAGCAGCCCGGGGGGGACCGAGCAGTACTTC
CDR3: CASSPGGTEQYF

V: TRBV15
D: TRBD2
length: 18
size: -
J: TRBJ2-6
DNA: TGTGCCACCAGCAGTCCGGGACTAGCCCCCTCTGGGGCCAACGTCCTGACTTTC
CDR3: CATSSPGLAPSGANVLTF

V: TRBV5-5
D: -
length: 18
size: once
J: TRBJ2-2
DNA: TGTGCCAGCAGCAATAAAAGGTCTCCCTTTACTGGCACCGGGGAGCTGTTTTTT
CDR3: CASSNKRSPFTGTGELFF

V: TRBV28
D: TRBD1
length: 15
size: -
J: TRBJ1-5
DNA: TGTGCCAGCAGTTACCCAATACAGGGGGCCCAGCCCCAGCATTTT
CDR3: CASSYPIQGAQPQHF

V: TRBV6-5
D: -
length: 13
size: -
J: TRBJ2-1
DNA: TGTGCCGCCAGGGAACTAGCTCTGGATGAGCAGTTCTTC
CDR3: CAARELALDEQFF

V: TRBV5-8
D: -
length: 14
size: -
J: TRBJ1-1
DNA: TGTGCCAGCAGCTTGCGACAGCCGAACACTGAAGCTTTCTTT
CDR3: CASSLRQPNTEAFF

V: TRBV2
D: -
length: 14
size: -
J: TRBJ2-5
DNA: TGTGCTACCGCGGCAGGCCTGTACCAAGAGACCCAGTACTTC
CDR3: CATAAGLYQETQYF

V: TRBV7-2
D: -
length: 12
size: -
J: TRBJ1-5
DNA: TGTGCCAGCAGCCCCCTTAATCAGCCCCAGCATTTT
CDR3: CASSPLNQPQHF

V: TRBV19
D: TRBD1
length: 15
size: -
J: TRBJ2-7
DNA: TGTGCCAGTAGTACTGACAGGGGGGCCCCCTACGAGCAGTACTTC
CDR3: CASSTDRGAPYEQYF

V: TRBV5-6
D: -
length: 11
size: -
J: TRBJ2-7
DNA: TGTGCCAGCAGCTTTTCAATCGAGCAGTACTTC
CDR3: CASSFSIEQYF

V: TRBV7-9
D: TRBD2
length: 17
size: -
J: TRBJ2-3
DNA: TGTGCCAGCAGCTTCCAGACTAGCGGGAGTGGCACAGATACGCAGTATTTT
CDR3: CASSFQTSGSGTDTQYF

V: TRBV2
D: -
length: 12
size: -
J: TRBJ2-4
DNA: TGTGCCAGCAGTGAACGGGACCCCATTCAGTACTTC
CDR3: CASSERDPIQYF

V: TRBV5-1
D: -
length: 17
size: -
J: TRBJ1-3
DNA: TGCGCCAGCAGCGGGGAGCCTACAGGGCTCTCTGGAAACACCATATATTTT
CDR3: CASSGEPTGLSGNTIYF

V: TRBV27
D: TRBD1
length: 18
size: -
J: TRBJ2-3
DNA: TGTGCCAGCAGTTTTATCACCCCGGGGACAGGGGAAAGAGATACGCAGTATTTT
CDR3: CASSFITPGTGERDTQYF

V: TRBV19
D: -
length: 12
size: -
J: TRBJ2-2
DNA: TGTGCCAGTAGTCAAATCACCGGGGAGCTGTTTTTT
CDR3: CASSQITGELFF

V: TRBV9
D: -
length: 13
size: -
J: TRBJ2-1
DNA: TGTGCCAGCAGCTCCCGGTGGGACAATGAGCAGTTCTTC
CDR3: CASSSRWDNEQFF

V: TRBV18
D: -
length: 14
size: -
J: TRBJ2-5
DNA: TGTGCCAGCTCACCACCGCAGGGCCAAGAGACCCAGTACTTC
CDR3: CASSPPQGQETQYF

V: TRBV25-1
D: -
length: 13
size: -
J: TRBJ1-5
DNA: TGTGCCAGCAGTGAATCCGGCAATCAGCCCCAGCATTTT
CDR3: CASSESGNQPQHF

V: TRBV27
D: TRBD1
length: 15
size: -
J: TRBJ2-7
DNA: TGTGCCAGCAGTTTCGGGGACAGGGGGCAGTACGAGCAGTACTTC
CDR3: CASSFGDRGQYEQYF

V: TRBV5-4
D: -
length: 13
size: -
J: TRBJ1-1
DNA: TGTGCCAGCAGCGCAGGACAGAACACTGAAGCTTTCTTT
CDR3: CASSAGQNTEAFF

V: TRBV28
D: -
length: 13
size: -
J: TRBJ1-4
DNA: TGTGCCACCTCGACACCCAGTAATGAAAAACTGTTTTTT
CDR3: CATSTPSNEKLFF

V: TRBV19
D: TRBD1
length: 14
size: -
J: TRBJ2-5
DNA: TGTGCCAGTAGTAAACTCGGACAGGGTGAGACCCAGTACTTC
CDR3: CASSKLGQGETQYF

V: TRBV29-1
D: TRBD2
length: 14
size: once
J: TRBJ2-1
DNA: TGCAGCGTAGCGGGTAGCGGGAGGGTGGATGAGCAGTTCTTC
CDR3: CSVAGSGRVDEQFF